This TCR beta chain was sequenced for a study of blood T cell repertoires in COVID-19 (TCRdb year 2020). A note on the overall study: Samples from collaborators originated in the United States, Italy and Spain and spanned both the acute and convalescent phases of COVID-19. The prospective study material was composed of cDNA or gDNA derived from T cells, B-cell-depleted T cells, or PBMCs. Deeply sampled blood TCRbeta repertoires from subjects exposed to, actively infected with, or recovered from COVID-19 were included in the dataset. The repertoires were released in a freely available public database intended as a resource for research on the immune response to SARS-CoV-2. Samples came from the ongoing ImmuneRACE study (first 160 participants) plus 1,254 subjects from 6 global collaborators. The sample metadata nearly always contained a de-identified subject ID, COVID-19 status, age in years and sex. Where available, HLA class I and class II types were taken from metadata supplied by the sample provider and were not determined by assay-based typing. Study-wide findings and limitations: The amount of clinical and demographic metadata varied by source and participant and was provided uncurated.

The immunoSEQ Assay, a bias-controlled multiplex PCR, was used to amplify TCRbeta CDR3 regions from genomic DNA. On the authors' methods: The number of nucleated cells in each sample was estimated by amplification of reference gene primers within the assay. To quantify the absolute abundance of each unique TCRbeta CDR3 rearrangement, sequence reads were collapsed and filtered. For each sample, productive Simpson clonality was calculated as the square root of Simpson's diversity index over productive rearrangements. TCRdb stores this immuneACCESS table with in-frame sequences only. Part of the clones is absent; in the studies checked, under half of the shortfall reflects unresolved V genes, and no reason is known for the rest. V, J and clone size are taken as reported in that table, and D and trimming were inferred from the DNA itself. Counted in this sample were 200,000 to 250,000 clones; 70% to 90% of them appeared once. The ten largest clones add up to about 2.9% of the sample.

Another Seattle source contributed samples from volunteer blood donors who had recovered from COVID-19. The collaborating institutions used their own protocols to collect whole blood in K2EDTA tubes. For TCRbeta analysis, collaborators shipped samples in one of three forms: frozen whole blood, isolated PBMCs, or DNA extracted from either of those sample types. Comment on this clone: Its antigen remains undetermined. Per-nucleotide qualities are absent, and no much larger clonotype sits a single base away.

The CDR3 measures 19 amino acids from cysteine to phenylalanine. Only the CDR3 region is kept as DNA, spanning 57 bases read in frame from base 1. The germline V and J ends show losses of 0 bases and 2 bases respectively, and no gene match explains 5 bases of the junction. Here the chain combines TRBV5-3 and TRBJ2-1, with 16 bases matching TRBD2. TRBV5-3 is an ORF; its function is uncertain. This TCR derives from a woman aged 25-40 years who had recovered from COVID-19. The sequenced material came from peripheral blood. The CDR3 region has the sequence CARSLVGLAGGPTYNEQFF. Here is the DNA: TGTGCCAGAAGCTTGGTGGGACTAGCGGGGGGGCCGACCTACAATGAGCAGTTCTTC.